Following are 13 T cell receptor beta chains from one sample sequenced in a study of T cells in Graves' hyperthyroidism and ophthalmopathy. TCR beta CDR3 regions were amplified from RNA. During a first-round RT-PCR of the TCR CDR3, the HTBI primer set was used. TCRdb used MiXCR to reprocess the multiplex PCR reads, holding one entry per CDR3 protein. Of 250,000 to 300,000 distinct CDR3 sequences detected, 15% to 20% appear once; the ten largest clones hold around 58%. The sample comprised blood. The receptors here all came from a woman in her fifties or sixties with Graves' ophthalmopathy.

This clonotype was seen ten or more times. The J gene is TRBJ2-2, the V gene TRBV11-3; a weak D match, TRBD1 (6 bases). Germline assignment: CDR1 SGHNT and CDR2 YENEEA. The V end lost 8 bases, the J end lost 2 bases, and 9 bases lay between the germline ends. This CDR3 has 13 residues. The DNA for the CDR3 is TGTGCCAGCGGGACACCCAACACCGGGGAGCTGTTTTTT. Translation: CASGTPNTGELFF. Together with reference TRBV11-3 and TRBJ2-2, the CDR3 gives the full variable domain: EAGVVQSPRYKIIEKKQPVAFWCNPISGHNTLYWYLQNLGQGPELLIRYENEEAVDDSQLPKDRFSAERLKGVDSTLKIQPAELGDSAVYLCASGTPNTGELFFGEGSRLTVL.

The table lists this clonotype with many counts. The rearrangement uses TRBV5-8 and TRBJ2-7; D ambiguous. This CDR3 is built from 13 residues. Germline CDR1 reads SGHTS; CDR2 reads YDEGEE. Between the trimmed V and J ends, which lost 5 bases and 7 bases, there was a span of 16 bases. CDR3 nucleotide sequence: TGTGCCAGCAGTCTTTCGATGCCTATGGAGCAGTACTTC. Translating gives CASSLSMPMEQYF.

J is TRBJ2-1 and V is TRBV11-1, with 10 nucleotides matching TRBD1. The CDR3 runs to 13 residues. From germline, CDR1 is SGHAT and CDR2 FQDESV (reference sequence). The V and J ends lost 6 bases and 9 bases, in that order; junction bases with no gene match: 5. The CDR3 DNA sequence: TGTGCCAGCAGTGACAGGGGGCTTAGTGAGCAGTTCTTC. As protein: CASSDRGLSEQFF.

This clonotype was observed many times. This chain uses TRBV20-1 with TRBJ2-5; no definite D call. The CDR3 consists of 14 residues. Deletions cut 6 bases from V and 0 bases from J, with 14 bases between. The germline CDR1 and CDR2 sequences are DFQATT and SNEGSKA (reference sequence). CDR3 amino acids: CSALSSRYQETQYF. CDR3 DNA: TGCAGTGCACTCTCCTCCCGGTACCAAGAGACCCAGTACTTC.

This clonotype was seen at least ten times. The rearrangement links TRBV20-1 to TRBJ2-1, with no clear D. Germline CDR1 is DFQATT and CDR2 is SNEGSKA (reference sequence). The CDR3 has 11 residues. Deletions cut 0 bases from V and 5 bases from J, with 2 bases between. CDR3 loop: CSAREDNEQFF. DNA of the CDR3: TGCAGTGCTAGAGAGGACAATGAGCAGTTCTTC.

This clonotype has ten or more counts. The chain couples TRBV5-5 to TRBJ1-1; no firm D call. Deletions cut 2 bases from V and 8 bases from J, with 10 bases between. CDR1 is SGHKS and CDR2 is YYEKEE in the germline V gene (reference sequence). The CDR3 has 12 residues. CDR3 sequence: CASSLEGGEAFF. The CDR3 nucleotides are TGTGCCAGCAGCTTAGAGGGCGGAGAAGCTTTCTTT. Filled out from reference TRBV5-5 and TRBJ1-1, the complete variable domain reads DAGVTQSPTHLIKTRGQQVTLRCSPISGHKSVSWYQQVLGQGPQFIFQYYEKEERGRGNFPDRFSARQFPNYSSELNVNALLLGDSALYLCASSLEGGEAFFGQGTRLTVV.

The V gene is TRBV3-1, the J gene TRBJ1-3; D unclear. Between the trimmed V and J ends, which lost 1 base and 0 bases, there was a span of 10 bases. The CDR3 has 16 residues. In germline, CDR1 is LGHDT, CDR2 YNNKEL (reference sequence). This CDR3 reads CASSQGAHLSGNTIYF. The CDR3 DNA sequence: TGTGCCAGCAGCCAAGGTGCACATCTCTCTGGAAACACCATATATTTT. Drawing the rest from reference TRBV3-1 and TRBJ1-3, the complete variable domain is DTAVSQTPKYLVTQMGNDKSIKCEQNLGHDTMYWYKQDSKKFLKIMFSYNNKELIINETVPNRFSPKSPDKAHLNLHINSLELGDSAVYFCASSQGAHLSGNTIYFGEGSWLTVV.

Worth noting for this clonotype: Just one base apart from a much larger clone, this may be a read error. The chain joins TRBV20-1 to TRBJ2-1, with D maybe TRBD1 (6 bases). The CDR3 loop spans 14 amino acids. Germline V gene lookup returns CDR1 DFQATT and CDR2 SNEGSKA (reference sequence). The CDR3 spells CSAQTGSSDNEQFF. Here the CDR3 DNA reads TGCAGTGCCCAAACAGGGAGCTCCGACAATGAGCAGTTCTTC.

This clonotype was picked up many times. The V call is TRBV20-1, the J call TRBJ1-1; D call uncertain. With 1 base removed from V and 3 bases from J, the gap between germline ends came to 6 bases. Per germline, CDR1 DFQATT and CDR2 SNEGSKA (reference sequence). The CDR3 is made up of 12 amino acids. CDR3 sequence reads: CSARVPHTEAFF. CDR3 bases: TGCAGTGCTAGAGTTCCGCACACTGAAGCTTTCTTT.

This clonotype was recorded at least ten times. The V call is TRBV27, the J call TRBJ1-2; D is ambiguous. The ends were cut back, 3 bases at V and 4 bases at J, with 12 bases in the middle. The CDR3 is 14 residues long. Germline assignment: CDR1 MNHEY and CDR2 SMNVEV (reference sequence). The CDR3 sequence is CASSLVSVGYGYTF. CDR3 in DNA: TGTGCCAGCAGTTTGGTGAGCGTGGGCTATGGCTACACCTTC.

This clonotype has a count of ten or more. The rearrangement links TRBV12-3 or TRBV12-4 to TRBJ1-2; D unclear. The CDR3 runs to 14 residues. With 5 bases removed from V and 0 bases from J, the gap between germline ends came to 10 bases. In nucleotides, the CDR3 is TGTGCCAGCAGTCAGACGGTAGCTAACTATGGCTACACCTTC. Residues: CASSQTVANYGYTF.

This clonotype was observed at least ten times. J is TRBJ2-7 and V is TRBV28; D may be TRBD1 or TRBD2 (6 bases each). The CDR3 length is 14 residues. CDR1 and CDR2 from the germline V gene are MDHEN and SYDVKM. V was shortened by 5 bases and J by 3 bases, with 14 bases between the two germline ends. This CDR3 reads CASSNRGPIYEQYF. CDR3 in DNA: TGTGCCAGCAGTAATCGGGGGCCAATCTACGAGCAGTACTTC.

A few counts support this clonotype. In DNA form, the CDR3 reads TGTGCCAGCAGCCCACTTGCAGGGGCCAACTATGGCTACACCTTC. Its protein product is CASSPLAGANYGYTF. The chain carries TRBV7-6 and TRBJ1-2; D perhaps matches TRBD1 (6 bases). The CDR3 has 15 amino acids. Germline V gene data show CDR1 as SGHVS and CDR2 as FNYEAQ. Between the trimmed V and J ends, which lost 5 bases and 2 bases, there was a span of 15 bases.